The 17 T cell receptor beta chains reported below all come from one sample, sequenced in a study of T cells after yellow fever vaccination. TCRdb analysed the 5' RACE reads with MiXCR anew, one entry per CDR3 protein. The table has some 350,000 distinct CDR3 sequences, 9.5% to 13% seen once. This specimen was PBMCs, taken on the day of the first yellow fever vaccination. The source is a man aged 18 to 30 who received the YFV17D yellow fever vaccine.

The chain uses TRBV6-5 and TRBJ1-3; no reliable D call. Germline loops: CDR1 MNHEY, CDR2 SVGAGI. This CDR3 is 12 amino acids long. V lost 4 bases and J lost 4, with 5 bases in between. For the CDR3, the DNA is TGTGCCAGCAGTTCACAGGGAAACACCATATATTTT. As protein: CASSSQGNTIYF.

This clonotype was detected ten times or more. CDR3 in amino acids: CASSDLRGAGTEAFF. In DNA, the CDR3 is TGCGCCAGCAGCGACCTCAGGGGCGCGGGGACTGAAGCTTTCTTT. V usage is TRBV5-1 and J usage is TRBJ1-1, with a possible D match to TRBD1 (6 bases). This CDR3 comprises 15 residues. The germline gives CDR1 SGHRS, CDR2 YFSETQ. The V end lost 4 bases, the J end lost 5 bases, and 18 bases lay between the germline ends.

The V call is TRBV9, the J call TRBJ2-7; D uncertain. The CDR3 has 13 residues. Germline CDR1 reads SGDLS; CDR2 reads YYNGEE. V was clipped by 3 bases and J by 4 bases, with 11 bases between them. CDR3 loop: CASSGGSTYEQYF. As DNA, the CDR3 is TGTGCCAGCAGCGGTGGGTCGACGTACGAGCAGTACTTC.

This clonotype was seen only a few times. In nucleotides, the CDR3 is TGCAGCGTTGGGGCGACAGGGGGCGATTCACCCCTCCACTTT. Protein product: CSVGATGGDSPLHF. This chain joins TRBV29-1 and TRBJ1-6; 10 bases are shared with TRBD1. The CDR3 is made up of 14 amino acids. Germline V CDR1 and CDR2: SQVTM, ANQGSEA. The junction had 5 bases not matched to a gene; V was cut back by 4 bases and J by 8 bases.

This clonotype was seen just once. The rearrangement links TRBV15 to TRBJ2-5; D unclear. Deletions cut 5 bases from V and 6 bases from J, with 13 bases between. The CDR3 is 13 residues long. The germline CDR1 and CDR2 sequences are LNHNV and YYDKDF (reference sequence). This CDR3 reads CATSDKQVKTQYF. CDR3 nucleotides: TGTGCCACCAGCGATAAGCAGGTGAAGACCCAGTACTTC.

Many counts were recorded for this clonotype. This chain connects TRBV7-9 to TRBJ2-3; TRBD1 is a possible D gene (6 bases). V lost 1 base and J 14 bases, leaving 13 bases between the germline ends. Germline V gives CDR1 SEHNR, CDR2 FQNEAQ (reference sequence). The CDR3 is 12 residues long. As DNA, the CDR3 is TGTGCCAGCAGCTTAGAACAGGGTGCCGTGTATTTT. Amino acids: CASSLEQGAVYF.

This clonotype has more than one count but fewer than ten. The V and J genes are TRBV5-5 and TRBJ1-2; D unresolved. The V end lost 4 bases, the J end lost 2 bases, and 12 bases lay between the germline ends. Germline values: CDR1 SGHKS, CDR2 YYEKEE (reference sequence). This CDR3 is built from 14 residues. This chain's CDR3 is CASSTLLKNYGYTF. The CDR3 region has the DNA TGTGCCAGCAGCACGCTGTTAAAAAACTATGGCTACACCTTC.

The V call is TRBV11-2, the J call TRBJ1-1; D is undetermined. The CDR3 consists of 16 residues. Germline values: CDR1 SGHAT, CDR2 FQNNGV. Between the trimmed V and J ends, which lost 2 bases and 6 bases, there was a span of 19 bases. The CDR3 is CASSLMGHSYGAEAFF. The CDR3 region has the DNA TGTGCCAGCAGCTTAATGGGTCACAGCTACGGCGCTGAAGCTTTCTTT.

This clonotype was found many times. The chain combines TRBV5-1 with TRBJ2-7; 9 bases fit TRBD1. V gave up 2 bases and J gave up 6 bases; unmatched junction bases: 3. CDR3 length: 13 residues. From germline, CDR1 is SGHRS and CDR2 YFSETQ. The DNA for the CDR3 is TGCGCCAGCAGCTTCTCGACAGGGGGCGAGCAGTACGTC. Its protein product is CASSFSTGGEQYV.

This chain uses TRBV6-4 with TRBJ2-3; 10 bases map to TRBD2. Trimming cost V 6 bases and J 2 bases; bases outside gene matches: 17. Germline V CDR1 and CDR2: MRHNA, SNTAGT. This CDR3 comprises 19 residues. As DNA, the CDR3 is TGTGCCAGCAGCACAATCACGCGCCCAGCGGGGGGGCCCACAGATACGCAGTATTTT. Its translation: CASSTITRPAGGPTDTQYF.

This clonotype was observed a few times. CDR3 coding DNA: TGTGCCAGCAGCCAAGAAAGGAGAGGGGGGTCTGAAAAACTGTTTTTT. This translates into CASSQERRGGSEKLFF. The rearrangement uses TRBV4-2 and TRBJ1-4; weak D call: TRBD1 (6 bases). Germline-derived CDR1 and CDR2 are LGHNA and YNFKEQ. Trimming stripped 0 bases from V and 7 bases from J, with 15 bases between. This CDR3 region has 16 residues.

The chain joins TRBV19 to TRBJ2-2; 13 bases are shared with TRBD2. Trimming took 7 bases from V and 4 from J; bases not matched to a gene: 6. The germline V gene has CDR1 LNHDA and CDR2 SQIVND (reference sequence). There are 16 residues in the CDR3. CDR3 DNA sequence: TGTGCCAGTAAAGGACTAGCGGGGGACCCCACCGGGGAGCTGTTTTTT. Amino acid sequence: CASKGLAGDPTGELFF.

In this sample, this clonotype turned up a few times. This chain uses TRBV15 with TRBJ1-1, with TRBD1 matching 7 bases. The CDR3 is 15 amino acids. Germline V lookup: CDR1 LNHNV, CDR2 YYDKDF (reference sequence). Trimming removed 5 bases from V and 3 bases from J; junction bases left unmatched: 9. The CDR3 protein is CATSPRTGLDTEAFF. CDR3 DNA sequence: TGTGCCACCAGCCCCCGGACAGGTTTGGACACTGAAGCTTTCTTT. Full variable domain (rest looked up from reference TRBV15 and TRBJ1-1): DAMVIQNPRYQVTQFGKPVTLSCSQTLNHNVMYWYQQKSSQAPKLLFHYYDKDFNNEADTPDNFQSRRPNTSFCFLDIRSPGLGDTAMYLCATSPRTGLDTEAFFGQGTRLTVV.

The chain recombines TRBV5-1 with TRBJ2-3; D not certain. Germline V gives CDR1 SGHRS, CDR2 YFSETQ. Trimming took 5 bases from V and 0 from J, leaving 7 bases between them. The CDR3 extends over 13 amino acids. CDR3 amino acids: CASRNPSTDTQYF. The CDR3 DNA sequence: TGCGCCAGCAGAAATCCTAGCACAGATACGCAGTATTTT.

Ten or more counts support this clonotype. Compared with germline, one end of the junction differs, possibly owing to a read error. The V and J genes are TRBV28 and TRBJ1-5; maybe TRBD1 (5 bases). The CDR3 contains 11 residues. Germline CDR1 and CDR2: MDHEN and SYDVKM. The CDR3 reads CASSKAARGEF. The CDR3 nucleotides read TGTGCCAGCAGTAAGGCGGCGCGAGGGGAATTT.

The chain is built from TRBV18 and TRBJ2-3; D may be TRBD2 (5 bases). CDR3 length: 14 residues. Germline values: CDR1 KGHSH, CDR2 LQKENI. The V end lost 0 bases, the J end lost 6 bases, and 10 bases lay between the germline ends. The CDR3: CASSPPSGADTQYF. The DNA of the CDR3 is TGTGCCAGCTCACCACCGAGCGGTGCGGATACGCAGTATTTT.

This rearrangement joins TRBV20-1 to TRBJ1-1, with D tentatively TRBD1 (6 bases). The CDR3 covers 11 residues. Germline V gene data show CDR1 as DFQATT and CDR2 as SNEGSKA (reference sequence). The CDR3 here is CRGLGGTEAFF. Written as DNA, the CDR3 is TGCAGGGGATTAGGGGGCACTGAAGCTTTCTTT.